This T cell receptor (beta chain) was sequenced during a study of response to subunit inactivated influenza vaccine. Trimming shortened V by 1 base and J by 4 bases, and 7 bases separated the two germline ends. Germline CDR1 is SGHTA and CDR2 is FQGNSA. The CDR3 has 13 amino acids. There are a few counts of this clonotype. What it binds is not known. Regarding the study as a whole: Each seasonal influenza vaccination, the authors suggested, recruits few new T cells.

TCRdb independently ran MiXCR on the RT-PCR reads; one entry per CDR3 protein. Of fewer than 650,000 distinct CDR3 sequences in the sample, under 15% are singletons; the top ten hold around 13%. The V call is TRBV7-2, the J call TRBJ2-5; D gene ambiguous. The TCR originated in a man aged 45-65 years who received an inactivated influenza vaccine. The starting material was PBMCs from blood, obtained 45 days after vaccination. CDR3 bases: TGTGCCAGCAGCTTAGATCTAATAGAGACCCAGTACTTC. This gives the protein CASSLDLIETQYF.